This T cell receptor (beta chain) stems from a study of blood T cell repertoires in COVID-19. In the study overall: The study drew acute and convalescent COVID-19 samples from the United States, Italy and Spain. PBMCs, B-cell-depleted T cells, or T cells were the source of the cDNA or gDNA that made up the material.

There are 16 residues in the CDR3. Trimming removed 2 bases from V and 4 bases from J, with 17 bases in between. Germline V gene data show CDR1 as SEHNR and CDR2 as FQNEAQ (reference sequence). Original analysis: Estimates of nucleated cell counts were drawn from the amplification of reference gene primers. The repertoire was sequenced with immunoSEQ multiplex PCR; TCRdb's copy has only in-frame clones and lacks some. The DNA gave D and trimming, while V, J and clone size come from that table. The sample lists roughly 120,000 clones; roughly nine tenths were seen once. Sample: peripheral blood. This TCR was sampled from a human donor in a cohort sampled during active COVID-19. V is TRBV7-9 and J is TRBJ1-1, with D uncertain. CDR3 protein: CASSLRSFSAVTEAFF. CDR3 nucleotides: TGTGCCAGCAGCTTACGGTCGTTTTCCGCGGTCACTGAAGCTTTCTTT.